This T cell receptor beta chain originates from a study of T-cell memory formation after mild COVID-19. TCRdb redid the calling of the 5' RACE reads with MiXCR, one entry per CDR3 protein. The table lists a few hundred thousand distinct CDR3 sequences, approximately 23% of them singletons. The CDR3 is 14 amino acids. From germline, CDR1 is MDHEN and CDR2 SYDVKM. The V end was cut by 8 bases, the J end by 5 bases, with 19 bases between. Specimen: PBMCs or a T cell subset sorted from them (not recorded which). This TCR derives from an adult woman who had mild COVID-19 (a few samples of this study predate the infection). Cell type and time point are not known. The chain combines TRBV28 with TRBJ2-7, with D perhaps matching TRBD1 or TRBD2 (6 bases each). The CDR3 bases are TGTGCCAGCGTTATCGGAGGGGGGCCCCACGAGCAGTACTTC. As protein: CASVIGGGPHEQYF.